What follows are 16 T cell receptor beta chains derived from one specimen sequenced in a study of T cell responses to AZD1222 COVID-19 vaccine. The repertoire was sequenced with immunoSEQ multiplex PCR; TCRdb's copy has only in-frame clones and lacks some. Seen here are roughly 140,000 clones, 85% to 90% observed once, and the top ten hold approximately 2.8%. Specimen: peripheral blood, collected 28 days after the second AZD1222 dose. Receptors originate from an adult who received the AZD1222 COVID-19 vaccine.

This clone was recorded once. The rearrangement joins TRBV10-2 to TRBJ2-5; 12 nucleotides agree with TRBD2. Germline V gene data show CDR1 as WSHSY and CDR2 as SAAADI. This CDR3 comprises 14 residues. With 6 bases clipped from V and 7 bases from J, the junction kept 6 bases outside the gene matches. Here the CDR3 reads CASSETSGRPTQYF. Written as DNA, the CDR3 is TGCGCCAGCAGCGAGACTAGCGGGAGACCGACCCAGTACTTC.

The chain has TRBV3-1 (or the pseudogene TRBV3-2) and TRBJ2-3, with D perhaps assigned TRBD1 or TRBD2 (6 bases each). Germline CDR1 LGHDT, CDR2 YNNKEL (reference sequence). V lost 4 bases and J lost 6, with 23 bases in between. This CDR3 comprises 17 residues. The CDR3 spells CASSPPGGRGSGDTQYF. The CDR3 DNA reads TGTGCCAGCAGCCCACCCGGGGGCAGAGGCTCAGGGGATACGCAGTATTTT.

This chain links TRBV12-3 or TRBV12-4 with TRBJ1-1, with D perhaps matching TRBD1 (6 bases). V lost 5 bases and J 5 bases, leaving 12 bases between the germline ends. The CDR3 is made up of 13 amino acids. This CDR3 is CASSKQGGTEAFF. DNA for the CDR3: TGTGCCAGCAGTAAACAGGGTGGAACTGAAGCTTTCTTT.

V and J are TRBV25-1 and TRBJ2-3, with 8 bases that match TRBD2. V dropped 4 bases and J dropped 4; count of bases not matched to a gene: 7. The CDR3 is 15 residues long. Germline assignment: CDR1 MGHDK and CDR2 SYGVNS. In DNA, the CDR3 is TGTGCCAGCAGTGCCAACGGGGGGGCCGCAGATACGCAGTATTTT. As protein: CASSANGGAADTQYF.

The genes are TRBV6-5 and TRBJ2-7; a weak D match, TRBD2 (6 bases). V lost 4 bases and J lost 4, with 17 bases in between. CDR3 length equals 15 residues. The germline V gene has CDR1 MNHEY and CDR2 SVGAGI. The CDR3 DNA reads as TGTGCCAGCAGTTTTCTGACCGGGGGTGGGTACGAGCAGTACTTC. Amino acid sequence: CASSFLTGGGYEQYF.

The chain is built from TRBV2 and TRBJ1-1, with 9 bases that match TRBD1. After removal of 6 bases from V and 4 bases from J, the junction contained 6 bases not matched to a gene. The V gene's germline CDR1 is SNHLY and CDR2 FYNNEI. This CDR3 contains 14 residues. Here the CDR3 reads CASRNRGRFTEAFF. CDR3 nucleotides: TGTGCCAGCAGGAACAGGGGGCGCTTCACTGAAGCTTTCTTT. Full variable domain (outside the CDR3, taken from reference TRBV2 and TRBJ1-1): EPEVTQTPSHQVTQMGQEVILRCVPISNHLYFYWYRQILGQKVEFLVSFYNNEISEKSEIFDDQFSVERPDGSNFTLKIRSTKLEDSAMYFCASRNRGRFTEAFFGQGTRLTVV.

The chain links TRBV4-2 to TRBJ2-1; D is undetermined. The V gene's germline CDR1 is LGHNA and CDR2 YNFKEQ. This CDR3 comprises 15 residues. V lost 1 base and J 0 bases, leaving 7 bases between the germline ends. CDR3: CASSQGIDSYNEQFF. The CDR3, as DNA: TGTGCCAGCAGCCAAGGGATTGACTCCTACAATGAGCAGTTCTTC.

The CDR3 sequence is CASSQGGEYGYTF. For the CDR3, the DNA is TGTGCCAGCAGCCAGGGGGGGGAATATGGCTACACCTTC. This rearrangement joins TRBV12-3 or TRBV12-4 to TRBJ1-2, with TRBD1 matching 7 bases. The CDR3 contains 13 residues. V shed 6 bases and J 5 bases; nucleotides not matched to a gene: 6.

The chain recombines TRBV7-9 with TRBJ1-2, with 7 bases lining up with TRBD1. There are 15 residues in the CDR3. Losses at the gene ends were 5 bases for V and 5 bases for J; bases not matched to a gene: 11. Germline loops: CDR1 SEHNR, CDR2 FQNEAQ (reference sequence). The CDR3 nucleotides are TGTGCCAGCAGCCCCTGGGACAGAAACGTTTATGGCTACACCTTC. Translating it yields CASSPWDRNVYGYTF.

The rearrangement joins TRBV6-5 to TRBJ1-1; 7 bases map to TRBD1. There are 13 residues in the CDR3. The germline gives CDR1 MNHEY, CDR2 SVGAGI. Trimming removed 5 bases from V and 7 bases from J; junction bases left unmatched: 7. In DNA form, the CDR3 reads TGTGCCAGCAGTACCGAGGGACAGTTTGAAGCTTTCTTT. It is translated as CASSTEGQFEAFF.

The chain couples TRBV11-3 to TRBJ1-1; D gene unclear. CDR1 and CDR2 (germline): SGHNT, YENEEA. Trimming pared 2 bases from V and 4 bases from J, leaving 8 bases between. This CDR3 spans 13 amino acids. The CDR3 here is CASSLFMGTEAFF. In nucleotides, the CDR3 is TGTGCCAGCAGCTTATTTATGGGCACTGAAGCTTTCTTT.

The CDR3 coding sequence is TGTGCCAGCAGCTTGGTTAGGGATAGTGGCAATCAGCCCCAGCATTTT. Residues: CASSLVRDSGNQPQHF. This rearrangement joins TRBV5-6 to TRBJ1-5; the D is unclear. The CDR3 consists of 16 residues. CDR1 is SGHDT, CDR2 YYEEEE, per germline. V was cut by 0 bases and J by 2 bases, with 12 bases left in between.

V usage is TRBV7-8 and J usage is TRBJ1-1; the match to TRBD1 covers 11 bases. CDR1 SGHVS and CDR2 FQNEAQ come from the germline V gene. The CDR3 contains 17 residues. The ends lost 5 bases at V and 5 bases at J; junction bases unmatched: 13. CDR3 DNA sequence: TGTGCCAGCAGCCCAAGGGCCGGGACAGGGGGGCGGACTGAAGCTTTCTTT. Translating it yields CASSPRAGTGGRTEAFF.

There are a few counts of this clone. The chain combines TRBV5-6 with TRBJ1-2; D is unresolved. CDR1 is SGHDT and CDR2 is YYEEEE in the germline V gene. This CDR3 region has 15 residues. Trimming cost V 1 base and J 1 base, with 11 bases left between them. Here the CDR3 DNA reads TGTGCCAGCAGCTTGTTTAAGGCGGGTAACTATGGCTACACCTTC. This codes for CASSLFKAGNYGYTF.

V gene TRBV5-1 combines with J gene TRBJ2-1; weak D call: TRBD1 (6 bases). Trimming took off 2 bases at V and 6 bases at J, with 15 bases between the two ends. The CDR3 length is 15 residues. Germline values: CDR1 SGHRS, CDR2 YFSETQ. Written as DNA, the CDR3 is TGCGCCAGCAGCTTACTACAGGGTACCCCCAATGAGCAGTTCTTC. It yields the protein CASSLLQGTPNEQFF.

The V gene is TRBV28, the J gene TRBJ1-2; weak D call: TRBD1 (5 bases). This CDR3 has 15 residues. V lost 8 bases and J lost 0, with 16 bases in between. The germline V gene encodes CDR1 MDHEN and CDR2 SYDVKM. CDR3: CASRDWGTPNYGYTF. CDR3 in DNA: TGTGCCAGCCGGGACTGGGGAACCCCTAACTATGGCTACACCTTC.